Here is one T cell receptor (beta chain) with its context. This clonotype has just a few counts. Its specific antigen is unknown. Base-call qualities are not available, and no considerably larger clone is one nucleotide away. This sample stems from a study of T cells after yellow fever vaccination (dated by TCRdb to about 2019). With respect to the entire study: Libraries from fractions with low cell numbers were prepared with the SMART-Seq v4 Ultra Low Input RNA kit. To track T-cell clones before and after primary and booster YFV17D yellow fever vaccination, bulk TCR alpha and beta repertoires were sequenced longitudinally. Two healthy male donors made up the cohort, one aged 18 to 29 years and the other aged 30 to 40 years. Blood was collected at multiple timepoints before and after primary and secondary immunization, and bulk PBMC replicates and cell subsets were isolated.

The full study reports these points: Computational filtering was needed because FACS-sorted repertoires could contain abundant contaminating clonotypes from the bulk population. Only a couple of donors were included in the study, so the extent to which the findings can be generalized is limited. Compared with the primary T-cell response, the secondary T-cell response was faster but weaker, reaching its peak on day 5 rather than on day 15. A small share of clonotypes was detected in both CD4 and CD8 compartments, with the overlap likely arising from convergent recombination. Most clones expanded after primary vaccination were re-detected after the booster (approximately 95% of CD4 and around 88% of CD8), suggesting broad memory maintenance.

For CDR1 and CDR2, the germline V gene lists MGHRA and YSYEKL. The CDR3, cysteine through phenylalanine, is 16 amino acids long. The entry retains the CDR3 DNA only, 48 bases that are in frame from base 1. V is trimmed back by 4 bases and J by 8 bases, and the junction contains 9 bases that no gene match accounts for. TCR cDNA was synthesized by 5'RACE template switching, which introduced a universal primer site and unique molecular identifiers. cDNA synthesis was primed from both the TCR alpha and TCR beta constant segments. Two PCR steps were used to amplify libraries, with sample barcodes and sequencing adapters being added in the second step. Sequencing of libraries was performed on Illumina HiSeq 2500 (2x100 bp) or NovaSeq (2x150 bp). In the source study's methods: Demultiplexing of reads and collapsing into UMI consensus sequences were performed with MIGEC, and V(D)J alignment was carried out with MiXCR. Clonotypes responding to the vaccine were identified with edgeR on replicate PBMC samples, with the criteria of FDR below 0.01 and a log2 fold change above 5 up to day 15. Bulk clonotypes were assigned CD4 or CD8 identity according to which sequenced CD4 or CD8 repertoire held them at higher abundance. Using fastp at Q25 and MiXCR, TCRdb reprocessed the public reads and kept productive beta chains. Here each entry gathers all rows of one CDR3 protein and keeps the most common genes and DNA. The V and J calls reflect TCRdb's pipeline rather than the authors' work. For this sample there are a few hundred thousand distinct CDR3 sequences; roughly 7% appear just once. 15% to 20% of the sample lies in the top ten.

The treatment or condition label here, explained by the study, means: live attenuated yellow fever vaccine strain. At each blood-draw timepoint, two biological replicates of bulk PBMCs were collected. PBMCs were isolated from peripheral blood using a standard Ficoll-Paque protocol. RNA was extracted with TriZol from bulk PBMCs, CD4 and CD8 fractions, and dextramer-positive and dextramer-negative fractions. The source is a man aged 18 to 30 who received the YFV17D yellow fever vaccine. The material was PBMCs, obtained roughly 46 days after the first yellow fever vaccination. The rearranged segments are TRBV4-1 and TRBJ2-1, with 12 bases in between that match TRBD1. The CDR3 region: CASSLTPGQGAHEQFF. The DNA reads as follows: TGCGCCAGCAGCCTTACGCCGGGACAGGGGGCGCATGAGCAGTTCTTC.